This T cell receptor beta chain was sequenced for a study of shared clonotypes between healthy human individuals. The method was immunoSEQ multiplex PCR; TCRdb's version includes in-frame clones alone and lacks a portion of them. The data contain 2.5 million or so clones, about 92% of them singletons. The sequencing input was naive CD4+ T cells sorted from blood. Documented subset: CD45RA+ positively selected. This receptor was identified in a man aged 18 to 30 in good health.

CDR3 nucleotide sequence: TGTGCCAGCAGGCCGGGACTAGCTTCTGGGGCCAACGTCCTGACTTTC. It codes for CASRPGLASGANVLTF. The chain has TRBV2 and TRBJ2-6; 9 bases are shared with TRBD2. The germline V gene encodes CDR1 SNHLY and CDR2 FYNNEI. The CDR3 spans 16 residues. Losses at the gene ends were 6 bases for V and 1 base for J; bases not matched to a gene: 4.